This T cell receptor (beta chain) is from a study of T-cell reconstitution after alpha-beta-depleted transplantation in children. Points from the study as a whole: Expanded graft clones, several hundred of them, were reportedly the source of alpha-beta T cells about two months after transplant.

A TCRbeta library incorporating unique molecular identifiers was prepared. TCRdb re-called the PCR reads with MiXCR, one entry per CDR3 protein. The sample records 500,000 to 650,000 distinct CDR3 sequences, approximately 10% being singletons. Per the germline V gene, CDR1 is MNHEY and CDR2 is SMNVEV (reference sequence). The trim removed 4 bases at V and 2 bases at J, leaving 19 bases unmatched. The CDR3 runs to 22 residues. Notes on this clonotype: What it binds is not known.

Sequencing used PBMCs, mostly from graft donor cells, obtained 180 days after TCRalphabeta/CD19-depleted stem cell transplant. This clonotype was sampled from a female patient between 2 and 15 years old who had a stem cell transplant for aplastic anemia, so the T cells may come from the graft donor. This chain links TRBV27 with TRBJ2-2, with 13 nucleotides matching TRBD2. The chain's CDR3 is CASSSGTPFFGLAGDNTGELFF. The CDR3 region has the DNA TGTGCCAGCAGTTCCGGGACGCCTTTTTTCGGACTAGCGGGAGACAACACCGGGGAGCTGTTTTTT.